This TCR beta chain was profiled in a study of CD8 T cells in Susac syndrome. This clonotype was recorded only once. High-throughput TCR beta sequencing covered peripheral CD8+ and CD4+ T cells. Negative isolation yielded CD4+ and CD8+ T cells, and FACS enriched TEMRA cells. The CDR3 contains 13 residues. Trimming cost V 0 bases and J 7 bases; bases outside gene matches: 1. The germline V gene has CDR1 SGHDN and CDR2 FVKESK. About 0.5 to 1 ug RNA was reverse transcribed with random hexamers. Using its own MiXCR run on the immunoSEQ multiplex PCR reads, TCRdb lists one record per CDR3 protein. Among hundreds of thousands of distinct CDR3 sequences listed, about 91% were seen once.

This receptor was obtained from a human donor with multiple sclerosis. Input material: CD8+ T cells from PBMCs. The chain is built from TRBV14 and TRBJ1-1, with 8 bases matching TRBD1. CDR3 sequence: CASSQDDRGEAFF. The CDR3 DNA is TGTGCCAGCAGCCAAGACGACAGGGGTGAAGCTTTCTTT. The variable domain in full, completed from reference TRBV14 and TRBJ1-1, reads EAGVTQFPSHSVIEKGQTVTLRCDPISGHDNLYWYRRVMGKEIKFLLHFVKESKQDESGMPNNRFLAERTGGTYSTLKVQPAELEDSGVYFCASSQDDRGEAFFGQGTRLTVV.